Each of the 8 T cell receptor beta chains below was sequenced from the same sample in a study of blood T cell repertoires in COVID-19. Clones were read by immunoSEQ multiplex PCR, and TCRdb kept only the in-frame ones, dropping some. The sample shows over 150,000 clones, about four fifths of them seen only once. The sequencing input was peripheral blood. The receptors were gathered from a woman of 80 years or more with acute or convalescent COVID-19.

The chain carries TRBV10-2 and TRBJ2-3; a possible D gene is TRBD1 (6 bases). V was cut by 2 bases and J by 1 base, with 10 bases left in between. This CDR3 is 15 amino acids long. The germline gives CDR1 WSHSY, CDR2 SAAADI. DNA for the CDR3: TGCGCCAGCAGTGAGGGGACAACACGCACAGATACGCAGTATTTT. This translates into CASSEGTTRTDTQYF.

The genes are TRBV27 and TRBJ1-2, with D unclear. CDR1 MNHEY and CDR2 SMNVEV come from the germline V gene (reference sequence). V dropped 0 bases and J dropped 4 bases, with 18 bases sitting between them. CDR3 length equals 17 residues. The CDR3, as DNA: TGTGCCAGCAGTTTATCGAGGTCGGCCTTAGCGTTCTATGGCTACACCTTC. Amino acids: CASSLSRSALAFYGYTF.

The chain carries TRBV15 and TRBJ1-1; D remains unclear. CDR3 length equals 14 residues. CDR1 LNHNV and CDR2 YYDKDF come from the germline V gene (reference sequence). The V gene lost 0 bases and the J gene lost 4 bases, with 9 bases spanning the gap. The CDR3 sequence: CATSRDLSSTEAFF. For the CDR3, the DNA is TGTGCCACCAGCAGAGATCTGTCTTCCACTGAAGCTTTCTTT.

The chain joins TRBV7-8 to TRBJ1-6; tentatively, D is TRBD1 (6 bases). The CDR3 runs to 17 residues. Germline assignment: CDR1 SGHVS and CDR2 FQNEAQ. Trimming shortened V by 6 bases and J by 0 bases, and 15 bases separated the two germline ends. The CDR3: CASSFSQGNSYNSPLHF. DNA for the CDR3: TGTGCCAGCAGTTTTAGCCAGGGGAACTCCTATAATTCACCCCTCCACTTT.

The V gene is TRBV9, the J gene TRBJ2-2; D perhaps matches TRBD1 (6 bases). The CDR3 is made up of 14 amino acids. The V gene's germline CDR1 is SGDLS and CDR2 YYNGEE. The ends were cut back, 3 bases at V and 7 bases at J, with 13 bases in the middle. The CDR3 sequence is CASSAPGQNGELFF. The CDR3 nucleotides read TGTGCCAGCAGCGCACCTGGACAGAACGGGGAGCTGTTTTTT.

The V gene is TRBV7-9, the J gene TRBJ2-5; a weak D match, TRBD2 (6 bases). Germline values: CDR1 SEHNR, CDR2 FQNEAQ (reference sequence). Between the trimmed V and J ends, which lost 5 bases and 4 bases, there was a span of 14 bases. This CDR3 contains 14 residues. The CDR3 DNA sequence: TGTGCCAGCAGCGAGGGACTGGTCCGAGAGACCCAGTACTTC. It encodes CASSEGLVRETQYF.

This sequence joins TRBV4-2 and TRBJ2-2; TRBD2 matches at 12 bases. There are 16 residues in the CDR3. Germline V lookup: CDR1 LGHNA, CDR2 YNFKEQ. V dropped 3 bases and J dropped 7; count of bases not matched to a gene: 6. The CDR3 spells CASSQQTSGGIGELFF. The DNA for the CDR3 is TGTGCCAGCAGCCAGCAGACTAGCGGGGGTATCGGGGAGCTGTTTTTT.

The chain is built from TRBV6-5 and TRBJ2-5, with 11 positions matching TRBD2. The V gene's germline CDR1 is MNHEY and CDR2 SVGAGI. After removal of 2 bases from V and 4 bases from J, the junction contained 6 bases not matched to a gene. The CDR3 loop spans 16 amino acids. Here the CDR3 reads CASSYTLAGGVETQYF. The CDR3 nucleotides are TGTGCCAGCAGTTACACCCTAGCGGGAGGCGTAGAGACCCAGTACTTC.